The 31 T cell receptor beta chains reported below all come from one sample, sequenced in a study of technical replicates of blood from a handful of donors listed by TCRdb under 2017. The library was built by means of the immunoSEQ multiplex PCR assay. Here the immuneACCESS table is served through TCRdb, limited to in-frame sequences with V and J called. Missing clones are a known gap in these copies; in checked studies unresolved V genes cover under half, and the rest lacks a known reason. The sample table records about 69,000 clones; 75% to 90% of these occur just once. The ten most abundant clones make up roughly 5% of the sample. Input material: PBMCs. The receptors derive from a human donor in good health. Some clones in this sample may be carry-over from other donors' samples.

CDR3 in DNA: TGTGCCAGCAGCCTCACGACAGGCTTAGGTTCACCCCTCCACTTT. Protein product: CASSLTTGLGSPLHF. The genes are TRBV5-6 and TRBJ1-6, with D tentatively TRBD1 (6 bases). The CDR3 sequence is 15 residues long. V lost 4 bases, J lost 9 bases, and 17 bases lay in between. The germline gives CDR1 SGHDT, CDR2 YYEEEE. Full variable domain (remainder filled in from reference TRBV5-6 and TRBJ1-6): DAGVTQSPTHLIKTRGQQVTLRCSPKSGHDTVSWYQQALGQGPQFIFQYYEEEERQRGNFPDRFSGHQFPNYSSELNVNALLLGDSALYLCASSLTTGLGSPLHFGNGTRLTVT.

The chain couples TRBV6-5 to TRBJ1-1; D remains unclear. The germline gives CDR1 MNHEY, CDR2 SVGAGI. V was cut by 6 bases and J by 0 bases, with 11 bases left in between. The CDR3 length is 14 residues. The CDR3 DNA sequence: TGTGCCAGCAGCCTGCGAGGAGTGAACACTGAAGCTTTCTTT. The encoded protein is CASSLRGVNTEAFF.

The chain uses TRBV5-8 and TRBJ1-4; TRBD1 agrees at 10 bases. The CDR3 loop spans 15 amino acids. Germline lookup yields CDR1 SGHTS and CDR2 YDEGEE. V gave up 4 bases and J gave up 7 bases; unmatched junction bases: 7. CDR3: CASSVARDRGEKLFF. The CDR3 nucleotides read TGTGCCAGCAGCGTGGCCCGGGACAGGGGTGAAAAACTGTTTTTT.

J is TRBJ2-5 and V is TRBV2; D is unclear. Between the trimmed V and J ends, which lost 6 bases and 4 bases, there was a span of 6 bases. The CDR3 covers 11 residues. Germline CDR1 and CDR2: SNHLY and FYNNEI. This chain's CDR3 is CASRYGETQYF. The CDR3 bases are TGTGCCAGCAGGTACGGAGAGACCCAGTACTTC.

This clone occurred once. The V call is TRBV19, the J call TRBJ2-6; D is unresolved. V gave up 6 bases and J gave up 0 bases, with 3 bases separating them. The length of the CDR3 is 13 residues. Germline CDR1 LNHDA, CDR2 SQIVND (reference sequence). CDR3 residues: CASRSSGANVLTF. The DNA for the CDR3 is TGTGCCAGTAGGAGCTCTGGGGCCAACGTCCTGACTTTC.

The chain joins TRBV6-6 to TRBJ1-1; D is uncertain. Deletions cut 8 bases from V and 1 base from J, with 11 bases between. Germline-derived CDR1 and CDR2 are MNHNY and SVGAGI (reference sequence). This CDR3 region has 13 residues. CDR3 in amino acids: CASWETQNTEAFF. The CDR3 bases are TGTGCCAGCTGGGAGACACAGAACACTGAAGCTTTCTTT.

The CDR3 region is CASISQGAITEAFF. DNA of the CDR3: TGTGCCAGTATCTCACAGGGGGCGATCACTGAAGCTTTCTTT. V is TRBV19 and J is TRBJ1-1; 9 bases are a match to TRBD1. The CDR3 has 14 amino acids. Unmatched junction bases numbered 7, after V lost 7 bases and J lost 4 bases. Looked up from germline, CDR1 is LNHDA and CDR2 is SQIVND (reference sequence).

The chain is built from TRBV6-1 and TRBJ2-7; TRBD1 matches at 7 bases. V was clipped by 10 bases and J by 2 bases; unmatched bases: 5. The CDR3 runs 12 residues. CDR1 MNHNS and CDR2 SASEGT come from the germline V gene. CDR3 amino acids: CAIGTVTYEQYF. The CDR3 nucleotides read TGTGCCATTGGGACAGTTACCTACGAGCAGTACTTC.

The J gene is TRBJ1-3, the V gene TRBV4-2; maybe TRBD1 (6 bases). Germline V gene data show CDR1 as LGHNA and CDR2 as YNFKEQ. CDR3 size: 16 residues. The V gene lost 1 base and the J gene lost 4 bases, with 14 bases spanning the gap. CDR3 protein: CASSQGEGVLGNTIYF. The DNA of the CDR3 is TGTGCCAGCAGCCAAGGCGAGGGGGTTTTGGGAAACACCATATATTTT.

This clone occurred once. The CDR3 here is CASSLGHEQFF. CDR3 nucleotide sequence: TGTGCCAGCAGCTTAGGGCATGAGCAGTTCTTC. The V gene is TRBV7-2, the J gene TRBJ2-1; no clear D gene. The germline gives CDR1 SGHTA, CDR2 FQGNSA. There are 11 residues in the CDR3. The V gene lost 1 base and the J gene lost 8 bases, with 3 bases spanning the gap.

The rearrangement uses TRBV5-1 and TRBJ1-2; 9 nucleotides match TRBD1. Trimming removed 3 bases from V and 5 bases from J; junction bases left unmatched: 8. From germline, CDR1 is SGHRS and CDR2 YFSETQ. This CDR3 spans 15 amino acids. CDR3 sequence reads: CASSSGQGSYYGYTF. The CDR3 coding sequence is TGCGCCAGCAGCTCGGGACAGGGCAGTTATTATGGCTACACCTTC.

The gene calls are TRBV25-1 and TRBJ1-1, with 8 bases identical to TRBD1. Unmatched junction bases numbered 4, after V lost 4 bases and J lost 0 bases. The CDR3 length is 15 residues. Per germline, CDR1 MGHDK and CDR2 SYGVNS. The CDR3 loop is CASSVSQGVNTEAFF. CDR3 nucleotide sequence: TGTGCCAGCAGTGTCTCACAGGGGGTGAACACTGAAGCTTTCTTT.

The rearrangement joins TRBV7-2 to TRBJ2-4; D is possibly TRBD2 (6 bases). V was shortened by 1 base and J by 0 bases, with 16 bases between the two germline ends. CDR3 size: 18 residues. In germline, CDR1 is SGHTA, CDR2 FQGNSA. Here the CDR3 DNA reads TGTGCCAGCAGCTTAGGGTCGGGTCAGGGACTAGCCAAAAACATTCAGTACTTC. Protein product: CASSLGSGQGLAKNIQYF.

V gene TRBV4-3 combines with J gene TRBJ1-4, with TRBD1 as a possible D gene (5 bases). CDR1 and CDR2 (germline): LGHNA, YSLEER. The CDR3 consists of 15 residues. V gave up 2 bases and J gave up 8 bases, with 15 bases separating them. The CDR3 nucleotides are TGCGCCAGCAGCCAAATGAGTCAGGGACTAGAAAAACTGTTTTTT. As protein: CASSQMSQGLEKLFF.

The chain links TRBV18 to TRBJ1-3; perhaps TRBD1 as D (5 bases). Looked up from germline, CDR1 is KGHSH and CDR2 is LQKENI. Trimming stripped 5 bases from V and 0 bases from J, with 14 bases between. The CDR3 covers 16 residues. The CDR3 coding sequence is TGTGCCAGCTCATCGGGACTGGGGAGCTCTGGAAACACCATATATTTT. It yields the protein CASSSGLGSSGNTIYF.

This rearrangement joins TRBV7-8 to TRBJ1-2, with D perhaps matching TRBD1 (6 bases). Germline-derived CDR1 and CDR2 are SGHVS and FQNEAQ. Trimming removed 0 bases at V and 2 bases at J, with 13 bases between. The CDR3 totals 16 residues. CDR3 nucleotides: TGTGCCAGCAGCTTAGCCACCGGGACAACAAACTATGGCTACACCTTC. Residues: CASSLATGTTNYGYTF.

The chain combines TRBV5-1 with TRBJ2-5; the match to TRBD2 covers 15 bases. J was trimmed by 5 bases and V by 4 bases; bases with no gene match: 18. This CDR3 is built from 20 residues. Per the germline V gene, CDR1 is SGHRS and CDR2 is YFSETQ. The CDR3 nucleotides read TGCGCCAGCAGCCTAATCCCCTGGACTAGCGGGAGGGTTAGTGTTGAGACCCAGTACTTC. Translation gives CASSLIPWTSGRVSVETQYF.

This chain connects TRBV7-8 to TRBJ2-3; D is undetermined. In germline, CDR1 is SGHVS, CDR2 FQNEAQ. The CDR3 spans 14 residues. The germline V and J ends were trimmed by 5 bases and 7 bases, with 16 bases remaining between them. In DNA form, the CDR3 reads TGTGCCAGCAGCACCGGAGTAGTGCTAAATACGCAGTATTTT. Its protein product is CASSTGVVLNTQYF. The full variable domain, completed using reference TRBV7-8 and TRBJ2-3, is GAGVSQSPRYKVAKRGQDVALRCDPISGHVSLFWYQQALGQGPEFLTYFQNEAQLDKSGLPSDRFFAERPEGSVSTLKIQRTQQEDSAVYLCASSTGVVLNTQYFGPGTRLTVL.

The chain is built from TRBV7-2 and TRBJ2-7, with a possible D match to TRBD1 (6 bases). The germline V gene has CDR1 SGHTA and CDR2 FQGNSA. Trimming left V 5 bases short and J 5 bases short, with 10 bases between. The CDR3 is 12 residues long. CDR3 nucleotides: TGTGCCAGCAGCATCGGACAGAACGAGCAGTACTTC. Translated, it gives CASSIGQNEQYF.

The chain links TRBV2 to TRBJ2-1; TRBD1 matches 8 bases. V was pared by 7 bases and J by 4 bases, with 9 bases of the junction left unmatched. The CDR3 spans 15 residues. In germline, CDR1 is SNHLY, CDR2 FYNNEI. CDR3 in amino acids: CASNIDRQGYNEQFF. The CDR3 DNA reads TGTGCCAGCAACATTGACCGACAGGGGTACAATGAGCAGTTCTTC. Complete variable domain (other parts from reference TRBV2 and TRBJ2-1): EPEVTQTPSHQVTQMGQEVILRCVPISNHLYFYWYRQILGQKVEFLVSFYNNEISEKSEIFDDQFSVERPDGSNFTLKIRSTKLEDSAMYFCASNIDRQGYNEQFFGPGTRLTVL.

The chain has TRBV5-1 and TRBJ2-3; D perhaps matches TRBD1 (6 bases). The CDR3 consists of 14 residues. V lost 4 bases and J lost 4, with 13 bases in between. CDR1 SGHRS and CDR2 YFSETQ come from the germline V gene. The chain's CDR3 is CASSRAPGADTQYF. The DNA of the CDR3 is TGCGCCAGCAGCCGGGCCCCAGGGGCAGATACGCAGTATTTT.

This chain links TRBV18 with TRBJ2-3; 9 positions agree with TRBD2. The CDR3 contains 16 residues. V was pared by 3 bases and J by 2 bases, with 6 bases of the junction left unmatched. Germline V gene lookup returns CDR1 KGHSH and CDR2 LQKENI. CDR3 sequence (DNA): TGTGCCAGCTCACCTATCGCGGGGGGGATCACAGATACGCAGTATTTT. This sequence encodes CASSPIAGGITDTQYF.

The rearrangement links TRBV13 to TRBJ2-5; D is possibly TRBD1 (6 bases). Trimming cost V 4 bases and J 3 bases, with 15 bases left between them. The CDR3 is 15 residues long. Germline V lookup: CDR1 PRHDT, CDR2 FYEKMQ (reference sequence). The CDR3 is CASSSTRTEKETQYF. The CDR3, as DNA: TGTGCCAGCAGCTCCACCCGGACAGAGAAAGAGACCCAGTACTTC.

The CDR3 is CASDERTSGSYEQYF. The CDR3 DNA follows: TGTGCCAGCGATGAACGGACTAGCGGGAGTTACGAGCAGTACTTC. The V call is TRBV6-6, the J call TRBJ2-7; 13 nucleotides match TRBD2. Per germline, CDR1 MNHNY and CDR2 SVGAGI (reference sequence). J gave up 4 bases and V 8 bases, and 8 bases lay outside the gene matches. This CDR3 has 15 amino acids.

This chain uses TRBV14 with TRBJ1-1; D is uncertain. This CDR3 spans 13 amino acids. Germline-derived CDR1 and CDR2 are SGHDN and FVKESK. Trimming took 6 bases from V and 0 from J, leaving 8 bases between them. The CDR3 DNA reads TGTGCCAGCAGGTGGGCCCTGAACACTGAAGCTTTCTTT. Translated: CASRWALNTEAFF.

The V gene is TRBV4-2, the J gene TRBJ2-3; 9 bases agree with TRBD2. The CDR3 is made up of 15 amino acids. The V gene's germline CDR1 is LGHNA and CDR2 YNFKEQ. The ends lost 2 bases at V and 1 base at J; junction bases unmatched: 1. The CDR3 DNA is TGTGCCAGCAGCCAACTAGCGGGACGCACAGATACGCAGTATTTT. It encodes CASSQLAGRTDTQYF.

The genes are TRBV13 and TRBJ2-7; TRBD2 matches 9 bases. Germline V gives CDR1 PRHDT, CDR2 FYEKMQ (reference sequence). The CDR3 contains 19 residues. The V gene end was trimmed by 4 bases and the J gene end by 0 bases; junction bases not matched to a gene: 16. The CDR3 nucleotides read TGTGCCAGCAGCTCGACGGGAGTCGCGGGGGGGCCAAGCTCCTACGAGCAGTACTTC. Its translation: CASSSTGVAGGPSSYEQYF.

This clone was detected only once. CDR3: CASSLSPPILAGALEQYF. The CDR3 DNA follows: TGTGCCAGCAGTTTATCTCCCCCCATCCTGGCGGGGGCCTTGGAACAGTACTTC. The chain recombines TRBV27 with TRBJ2-7; possible D gene TRBD2, 7 bases. The CDR3 totals 18 residues. Trimming cost V 0 bases and J 10 bases, with 28 bases left between them. Germline V gene sequence: CDR1 MNHEY, CDR2 SMNVEV (reference sequence).

This chain joins TRBV6-1 and TRBJ2-7; D possibly corresponds to TRBD2 (7 bases). The germline V gene encodes CDR1 MNHNS and CDR2 SASEGT. V was shortened by 8 bases and J by 7 bases, with 24 bases between the two germline ends. The CDR3 runs 15 residues. The CDR3 nucleotides read TGTGCCAGCCTCGATAAGGGGGGGGCGAGGGGTGAGCAGTACTTC. Translating gives CASLDKGGARGEQYF.

The chain couples TRBV5-4 to TRBJ1-2, with TRBD1 matching 9 bases. The trim removed 4 bases at V and 4 bases at J, leaving 8 bases unmatched. The CDR3 spans 15 residues. The germline V gene encodes CDR1 SGHNT and CDR2 YYREEE (reference sequence). CDR3 amino acids: CASSLRDREGYGYTF. The CDR3 bases are TGTGCCAGCAGCCTACGGGACAGGGAGGGCTATGGCTACACCTTC.

The chain is built from TRBV5-1 and TRBJ2-1, with 7 bases fitting TRBD1. Germline V gene data show CDR1 as SGHRS and CDR2 as YFSETQ. V was clipped by 4 bases and J by 2 bases; unmatched bases: 3. CDR3 length equals 14 residues. The CDR3 DNA is TGCGCCAGCAGCGCAGGGACAGCCTACAATGAGCAGTTCTTC. It codes for CASSAGTAYNEQFF. Complete variable domain (other parts from reference TRBV5-1 and TRBJ2-1): KAGVTQTPRYLIKTRGQQVTLSCSPISGHRSVSWYQQTPGQGLQFLFEYFSETQRNKGNFPGRFSGRQFSNSRSEMNVSTLELGDSALYLCASSAGTAYNEQFFGPGTRLTVL.